Listed here are 26 T cell receptor beta chains from one sample, sequenced in a study of cytomegalovirus exposure and HLA in healthy donors. Clones were sequenced by immunoSEQ multiplex PCR, and TCRdb holds only the in-frame ones, with some missing. This table has around 250,000 clones, roughly 89% appearing once. Sequences were obtained from PBMCs. Source of these receptors: a woman younger than 35 in good health and CMV-seronegative.

V is TRBV30 and J is TRBJ2-5, with D possibly matching TRBD1 (6 bases). Trimming took off 5 bases at V and 1 base at J, with 11 bases between the two ends. The CDR3 extends over 13 amino acids. The germline V gene has CDR1 GTSNPN and CDR2 SVGIG (reference sequence). CDR3 residues: CAWADRPQETQYF. DNA for the CDR3: TGTGCCTGGGCCGACAGGCCCCAAGAGACCCAGTACTTC.

V is TRBV5-1 and J is TRBJ2-1; the D gene is possibly TRBD2 (5 bases). V was trimmed by 2 bases and J by 0 bases, leaving 9 bases between them. The germline gives CDR1 SGHRS, CDR2 YFSETQ. The length of the CDR3 is 15 residues. The CDR3 protein is CASSFQGSSYNEQFF. The CDR3 DNA reads as TGCGCCAGCAGCTTTCAAGGGAGCTCCTACAATGAGCAGTTCTTC.

The chain couples TRBV9 to TRBJ2-3; 12 bases map to TRBD2. The CDR3 length is 16 residues. Germline CDR1 and CDR2: SGDLS and YYNGEE. The V and J ends lost 4 bases and 3 bases, in that order; junction bases with no gene match: 6. As DNA, the CDR3 is TGTGCCAGCAGCTCAGGGACTAGCGGGCAGACAGATACGCAGTATTTT. Its translation: CASSSGTSGQTDTQYF.

Written as DNA, the CDR3 is TGCGCCAGCAGTTTTGGGCAGTACTATGGCTACACCTTC. Translating gives CASSFGQYYGYTF. This rearrangement joins TRBV5-1 to TRBJ1-2; no reliable D call. V lost 5 bases to trimming and J lost 3 bases, with 11 bases between them. This CDR3 is 13 amino acids long. CDR1 and CDR2 (germline): SGHRS, YFSETQ.

The CDR3, as DNA: TGCGCCAGCAGTGAGACGCGGGGCGGGGGGGATTACAATGAGCAGTTCTTC. This translates into CASSETRGGGDYNEQFF. This chain links TRBV10-1 with TRBJ2-1, with TRBD2 matching 9 bases. V lost 2 bases, J lost 4 bases, and 9 bases stayed unmatched. This CDR3 has 17 residues. The germline gives CDR1 WNHNN, CDR2 SYGVQD (reference sequence).

The chain has TRBV7-6 and TRBJ2-7; D possibly corresponds to TRBD2 (7 bases). The CDR3 loop spans 15 amino acids. CDR1 is SGHVS, CDR2 FNYEAQ, per germline. Trimming stripped 3 bases from V and 3 bases from J, with 15 bases between. The CDR3 is CASSFRRGLFYEQYF. CDR3 nucleotides: TGTGCCAGCAGCTTCCGGCGGGGGCTATTCTACGAGCAGTACTTC.

The chain uses TRBV13 and TRBJ2-7; D gene ambiguous. The CDR3 extends over 12 amino acids. Germline V gives CDR1 PRHDT, CDR2 FYEKMQ (reference sequence). Trimming removed 2 bases from V and 3 bases from J, with 5 bases in between. The CDR3 DNA sequence: TGTGCCAGCAGCTTATACGGCTACGAGCAGTACTTC. Translated: CASSLYGYEQYF. The entire variable domain, with the rest obtained from reference TRBV13 and TRBJ2-7, is as follows: AAGVIQSPRHLIKEKRETATLKCYPIPRHDTVYWYQQGPGQDPQFLISFYEKMQSDKGSIPDRFSAQQFSDYHSELNMSSLELGDSALYFCASSLYGYEQYFGPGTRLTVT.

This clone was counted between two and nine times. The chain combines TRBV6-5 with TRBJ1-2; 8 bases line up with TRBD1. The CDR3 extends over 15 amino acids. V lost 2 bases to trimming and J lost 4 bases; unmatched junction nucleotides: 6. CDR1 is MNHEY, CDR2 SVGAGI, per germline. CDR3 sequence: CASSYGRGPSYGYTF. Here the CDR3 DNA reads TGTGCCAGCAGTTACGGCAGGGGGCCGAGCTATGGCTACACCTTC.

This chain joins TRBV7-9 and TRBJ2-2; a weak D match, TRBD2 (5 bases). Germline V gene data show CDR1 as SEHNR and CDR2 as FQNEAQ (reference sequence). V shed 1 base and J shed 4 bases, with 13 bases lying between them. CDR3 length: 16 residues. In nucleotides, the CDR3 is TGTGCCAGCAGCTTAGGGGTTGGGAGACCCACCGGGGAGCTGTTTTTT. This codes for CASSLGVGRPTGELFF.

The chain links TRBV7-9 to TRBJ1-6; D not certain. CDR3 length equals 13 residues. V lost 1 base and J 6 bases, leaving 4 bases between the germline ends. CDR1 SEHNR and CDR2 FQNEAQ come from the germline V gene (reference sequence). The CDR3 loop is CASSLGLNSPLHF. The DNA for the CDR3 is TGTGCCAGCAGCTTAGGACTTAATTCACCCCTCCACTTT.

V usage is TRBV28 and J usage is TRBJ2-1, with a tentative D call TRBD1 (6 bases). Trimming removed 8 bases from V and 0 bases from J, with 11 bases in between. This CDR3 region has 14 residues. Germline V lookup: CDR1 MDHEN, CDR2 SYDVKM. The CDR3: CASRDTSSYNEQFF. The CDR3 region has the DNA TGTGCCAGCCGGGACACCAGCTCCTACAATGAGCAGTTCTTC. The full variable domain, with the rest looked up from reference TRBV28 and TRBJ2-1, is DVKVTQSSRYLVKRTGEKVFLECVQDMDHENMFWYRQDPGLGLRLIYFSYDVKMKEKGDIPEGYSVSREKKERFSLILESASTNQTSMYLCASRDTSSYNEQFFGPGTRLTVL.

The chain employs TRBV9 and TRBJ2-7; 7 bases map to TRBD2. The CDR3 covers 15 residues. Germline V gene sequence: CDR1 SGDLS, CDR2 YYNGEE. The V and J ends lost 1 base and 0 bases, in that order; junction bases with no gene match: 4. CDR3 bases: TGTGCCAGCAGCGTACTAAGCGGGGCCTCCTACGAGCAGTACTTC. Translation: CASSVLSGASYEQYF.

The chain's CDR3 is CASSELGGTGNTIYF. The CDR3 region has the DNA TGTGCCAGCAGTGAATTGGGGGGTACTGGAAACACCATATATTTT. The chain carries TRBV6-1 and TRBJ1-3, with D possibly being TRBD1 (5 bases). This CDR3 has 15 residues. With 2 bases removed from V and 2 bases from J, the gap between germline ends came to 10 bases. CDR1 MNHNS and CDR2 SASEGT come from the germline V gene.

CDR3 sequence reads: CASSVGLAGGPSTDTQYF. The CDR3 region has the DNA TGTGCCAGCAGCGTAGGACTAGCGGGGGGCCCCAGCACAGATACGCAGTATTTT. The chain joins TRBV9 to TRBJ2-3; 13 bases fit TRBD2. From germline, CDR1 is SGDLS and CDR2 YYNGEE. The V gene end was trimmed by 0 bases and the J gene end by 0 bases; junction bases not matched to a gene: 4. The CDR3 has 18 amino acids.

This clone is a singleton in its sample. The rearrangement uses TRBV2 and TRBJ2-3; 8 positions match TRBD2. Per the germline V gene, CDR1 is SNHLY and CDR2 is FYNNEI. This CDR3 comprises 16 residues. V shed 7 bases, J shed 2 bases, and the junction held 11 bases outside the gene matches. The CDR3 reads CASTQLAGFLTDTQYF. CDR3 DNA: TGTGCCAGCACCCAGTTAGCGGGGTTCCTCACAGATACGCAGTATTTT.

The chain couples TRBV19 to TRBJ1-2; 10 bases are a match to TRBD1. Germline-derived CDR1 and CDR2 are LNHDA and SQIVND (reference sequence). The CDR3 loop spans 16 amino acids. V lost 6 bases, J lost 3 bases, and 10 bases stayed unmatched. The DNA of the CDR3 is TGTGCCAGTAGCCCGAGACAGGGGGCAATCTACTATGGCTACACCTTC. Its translation: CASSPRQGAIYYGYTF.

The chain carries TRBV9 and TRBJ2-5; D possibly corresponds to TRBD1 (6 bases). There are 14 residues in the CDR3. Germline values: CDR1 SGDLS, CDR2 YYNGEE. The V end lost 0 bases, the J end lost 5 bases, and 11 bases lay between the germline ends. CDR3 coding DNA: TGTGCCAGCAGCGTAGGGAACAGGGCGGAGACCCAGTACTTC. As protein: CASSVGNRAETQYF.

The chain employs TRBV19 and TRBJ2-1; 16 bases line up with TRBD2. The V gene end was trimmed by 5 bases and the J gene end by 6 bases; junction bases not matched to a gene: 10. CDR1 and CDR2 from the germline V gene are LNHDA and SQIVND (reference sequence). The CDR3 is 18 residues long. The CDR3 region is CASSSGLAGGRVRNEQFF. The DNA of the CDR3 is TGTGCCAGTAGTTCGGGACTAGCGGGGGGGCGTGTGCGCAATGAGCAGTTCTTC.

The chain employs TRBV28 and TRBJ2-1, with D possibly being TRBD2 (7 bases). This CDR3 is 16 amino acids long. V lost 4 bases to trimming and J lost 8 bases, with 21 bases between them. In germline, CDR1 is MDHEN, CDR2 SYDVKM. The CDR3 here is CASSSIVGGHFDEQFF. In nucleotides, the CDR3 is TGTGCCAGCAGTTCCATCGTGGGGGGGCATTTCGATGAGCAGTTCTTC.

The chain is built from TRBV27 and TRBJ2-3; a weak D match, TRBD1 (6 bases). The V end lost 3 bases, the J end lost 2 bases, and 9 bases lay between the germline ends. This CDR3 is built from 14 residues. Germline V gene sequence: CDR1 MNHEY, CDR2 SMNVEV (reference sequence). The CDR3 loop is CASSLGAVTDTQYF. For the CDR3, the DNA is TGTGCCAGCAGTTTGGGGGCAGTCACAGATACGCAGTATTTT.

This rearrangement joins TRBV7-9 to TRBJ1-2; weak D call: TRBD1 (5 bases). V was trimmed by 5 bases and J by 1 base, leaving 14 bases between them. This CDR3 comprises 15 residues. From germline, CDR1 is SEHNR and CDR2 FQNEAQ (reference sequence). Here the CDR3 reads CASSHYSTVNYGYTF. CDR3 nucleotides: TGTGCCAGCAGCCACTATTCGACAGTTAACTATGGCTACACCTTC. Filled out from reference TRBV7-9 and TRBJ1-2, the complete variable domain reads DTGVSQNPRHKITKRGQNVTFRCDPISEHNRLYWYRQTLGQGPEFLTYFQNEAQLEKSRLLSDRFSAERPKGSFSTLEIQRTEQGDSAMYLCASSHYSTVNYGYTFGSGTRLTVV.

This sequence joins TRBV9 and TRBJ1-1; no firm D call. The CDR3 contains 13 residues. Germline values: CDR1 SGDLS, CDR2 YYNGEE. V was shortened by 0 bases and J by 8 bases, with 11 bases between the two germline ends. The chain's CDR3 is CASSVALYGEAFF. CDR3 coding DNA: TGTGCCAGCAGCGTAGCCTTGTACGGGGAAGCTTTCTTT.

The sample holds one count of this clone. This chain links TRBV27 with TRBJ1-2, with D hard to call. Deletions cut 0 bases from V and 4 bases from J, with 12 bases between. The CDR3 spans 15 residues. Per germline, CDR1 MNHEY and CDR2 SMNVEV (reference sequence). The CDR3 DNA follows: TGTGCCAGCAGTTTATCGGGAGGGCAGAGCTATGGCTACACCTTC. Its protein is CASSLSGGQSYGYTF.

The V and J genes are TRBV9 and TRBJ2-5; 9 positions match TRBD2. V lost 4 bases to trimming and J lost 4 bases; unmatched junction nucleotides: 11. This CDR3 region has 16 residues. Per the germline V gene, CDR1 is SGDLS and CDR2 is YYNGEE. The CDR3 reads CASSLSGGNPGETQYF. The CDR3 DNA follows: TGTGCCAGCAGCCTTAGCGGGGGCAACCCGGGAGAGACCCAGTACTTC.

V gene TRBV5-4 combines with J gene TRBJ1-2; TRBD1 aligns across 7 bases. CDR3 length: 14 amino acids. From germline, CDR1 is SGHNT and CDR2 YYREEE (reference sequence). J was trimmed by 4 bases and V by 0 bases; bases with no gene match: 3. The DNA for the CDR3 is TGTGCCAGCAGCTTGGGACAGGGAGGCTATGGCTACACCTTC. Protein product: CASSLGQGGYGYTF.

The V and J genes are TRBV19 and TRBJ2-7; tentative D call: TRBD1 (5 bases). Germline CDR1 reads LNHDA; CDR2 reads SQIVND (reference sequence). Between the trimmed V and J ends, which lost 0 bases and 2 bases, there was a span of 20 bases. The CDR3 runs to 18 residues. CDR3 amino acids: CASSIDLNGQRKPYEQYV. The CDR3 nucleotides are TGTGCCAGTAGTATAGATCTTAACGGACAACGAAAGCCCTACGAGCAGTACGTC.